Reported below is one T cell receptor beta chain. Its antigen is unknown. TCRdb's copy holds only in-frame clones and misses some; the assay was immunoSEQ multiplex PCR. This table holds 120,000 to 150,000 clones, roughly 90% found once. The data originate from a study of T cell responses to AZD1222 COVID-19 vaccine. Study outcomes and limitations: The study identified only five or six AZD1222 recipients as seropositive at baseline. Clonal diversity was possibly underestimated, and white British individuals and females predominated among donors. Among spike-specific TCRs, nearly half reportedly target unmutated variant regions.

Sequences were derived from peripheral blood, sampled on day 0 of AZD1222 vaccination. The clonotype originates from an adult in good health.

CDR3 in amino acids: CASSKTWHRALGGANVLTF. The CDR3 DNA is TGTGCCAGCAGCAAGACGTGGCACAGGGCACTAGGTGGGGCCAACGTCCTGACTTTC. The V call is TRBV21-1, the J call TRBJ2-6; TRBD1 reflects the table's D call only, with no check against the DNA. TRBV21-1 counts as a pseudogene. CDR3 length: 19 residues.